The 29 T cell receptor beta chains below all came from one sample that was sequenced in a study of metastatic and nonmetastatic thyroid tumors. TCRdb called clones again from the PCR reads with MiXCR. Here the sample spans almost 85,000 clones, about 12% being singletons. All patients were treatment-naive before thyroid surgery. The specimen sequenced was tumor tissue. These receptor sequences come from a female donor with papillary thyroid cancer or a benign thyroid nodule (not recorded which). Some clones in this sample may be carry-over from other donors' samples.

This clone was recorded at least ten times. The chain links TRBV7-3 to TRBJ2-5; D is possibly TRBD1 (6 bases). Germline V gene sequence: CDR1 SGHTA, CDR2 FQGTGA. This CDR3 is 13 amino acids long. V lost 5 bases, J lost 3 bases, and 10 bases lay in between. The CDR3 DNA is TGTGCCAGCAGCCCCCGGACAGAAGAGACCCAGTACTTC. It yields the protein CASSPRTEETQYF.

This chain joins TRBV7-9 and TRBJ2-7; the D is unclear. The CDR3 covers 15 residues. V lost 6 bases, J lost 2 bases, and 17 bases lay in between. Germline V gene data show CDR1 as SEHNR and CDR2 as FQNEAQ (reference sequence). The CDR3 sequence is CASSFMGCSTYEQYF. The CDR3 DNA reads as TGTGCCAGCAGTTTTATGGGGTGCTCAACCTACGAGCAGTACTTC. Full variable domain (outside the CDR3, taken from reference TRBV7-9 and TRBJ2-7): DTGVSQNPRHKITKRGQNVTFRCDPISEHNRLYWYRQTLGQGPEFLTYFQNEAQLEKSRLLSDRFSAERPKGSFSTLEIQRTEQGDSAMYLCASSFMGCSTYEQYFGPGTRLTVT.

This clone was seen a few times. A single base separates this from a much larger clone, so it may be a read error. Other DNA sequences of this sample code for an identical CDR3. The genes are TRBV11-1 and TRBJ1-1; possibly TRBD1 for D (5 bases). Germline V gives CDR1 SGHAT, CDR2 FQDESV (reference sequence). The CDR3 runs to 16 residues. Here the CDR3 reads CASSDQGPTPNTEAFF. In DNA, the CDR3 is TGTGCCAGCAGCGATCAGGGACCGACCCCAAACACTGAAGCCTTCTTT.

This clone has a count of ten or more. The chain carries TRBV7-2 and TRBJ1-1; 7 positions agree with TRBD1. Germline V gene lookup returns CDR1 SGHTA and CDR2 FQGNSA. V lost 2 bases, J lost 5 bases, and 5 bases stayed unmatched. The CDR3 length is 14 residues. CDR3 DNA: TGTGCCAGCAGCTTAAACGCAGGGGGTACTGAAGCTTTCTTT. Its protein is CASSLNAGGTEAFF.

This clone has just a few counts. The junction does not match germline at one end; this may be a read error. V and J are TRBV12-3 or TRBV12-4 and TRBJ2-7; D may be TRBD2 (5 bases). There are 14 residues in the CDR3. The CDR3 is CASSFVGSGYEQYF. The CDR3 bases are TGTGCCAGCAGTTTCGTTGGGAGCGGCTACGAGCAATACTTC.

This clone was counted only a few times. This sequence joins TRBV2 and TRBJ2-5; the D is unclear. There are 13 residues in the CDR3. The germline V and J ends were trimmed by 5 bases and 4 bases, with 11 bases remaining between them. The germline CDR1 and CDR2 sequences are SNHLY and FYNNEI. CDR3 nucleotides: TGTGCCAGCAGTCTGAATGTGTTAGAGACCCAGTACTTC. This translates into CASSLNVLETQYF. The full variable domain, in which reference TRBV2 and TRBJ2-5 provide the parts outside the CDR3, is EPEVTQTPSHQVTQMGQEVILRCVPISNHLYFYWYRQILGQKVEFLVSFYNNEISEKSEIFDDQFSVERPDGSNFTLKIRSTKLEDSAMYFCASSLNVLETQYFGPGTRLLVL.

This clone has only one observation. Since a much larger clone is just one base distant, this may be a read error. Different DNA sequences within this sample yield the same CDR3. The chain carries TRBV9 and TRBJ2-1, with a weak D call TRBD2 (6 bases). V was cut by 3 bases and J by 1 base, with 11 bases left in between. This CDR3 contains 15 residues. CDR1 is SGDLS, CDR2 YYNGEE, per germline. In nucleotides, the CDR3 is TGTGCCAGCAGCGCTCCTGGAGGGTCCTACAATGAGCAGTTCTTC. Translating gives CASSAPGGSYNEQFF.

This clone was found many times. The chain carries TRBV6-1 and TRBJ1-2; no clear D gene. Germline lookup yields CDR1 MNHNS and CDR2 SASEGT. The V and J ends lost 5 bases and 6 bases respectively, with 13 bases between them. This CDR3 is 13 amino acids long. CDR3 loop: CASSPPAGHGYTF. DNA of the CDR3: TGTGCCAGCAGTCCCCCGGCGGGCCATGGCTACACCTTC.

About this clone: This could be a read error, since a much larger clone is one nucleotide away. The chain joins TRBV11-1 to TRBJ2-1, with D perhaps matching TRBD1 (6 bases). The CDR3 sequence is 15 residues long. Trimming stripped 9 bases from V and 2 bases from J, with 17 bases between. CDR1 and CDR2 from the germline V gene are SGHAT and FQDESV (reference sequence). The chain's CDR3 is CARSIGQRTYNEQFF. The DNA of the CDR3 is TGTGCCAGAAGCATCGGACAGCGGACCTACAATGAGCAGTTCTTC.

This clone was observed at least ten times. The chain has TRBV2 and TRBJ2-7, with 8 bases matching TRBD1. Germline V gene lookup returns CDR1 SNHLY and CDR2 FYNNEI. The CDR3 spans 17 residues. J gave up 8 bases and V 4 bases, and 19 bases lay outside the gene matches. CDR3 sequence (DNA): TGTGCCAGCAGTGCTGCAATTCCGGGACAGGACCCCTTGAAGCAGTACTTC. Its translation: CASSAAIPGQDPLKQYF.

This clone showed up many times. The chain has TRBV20-1 and TRBJ1-2; 8 bases map to TRBD1. After removal of 0 bases from V and 3 bases from J, the junction contained 6 bases not matched to a gene. CDR3 length equals 15 residues. Germline values: CDR1 DFQATT, CDR2 SNEGSKA (reference sequence). In DNA form, the CDR3 reads TGCAGTGCTAGAGATTCGCAGGGGGCAGACTATGGCTACACCTTC. Translated, it gives CSARDSQGADYGYTF.

This clone has a count of ten or more. V usage is TRBV9 and J usage is TRBJ2-3, with 11 bases identical to TRBD2. The CDR3 is made up of 19 amino acids. J was trimmed by 1 base and V by 0 bases; bases with no gene match: 10. Germline V lookup: CDR1 SGDLS, CDR2 YYNGEE. The CDR3 nucleotides are TGTGCCAGCAGCGTAGGTGTCACAGGGGGACTAGCGGGCACAGATACGCAGTATTTT. This codes for CASSVGVTGGLAGTDTQYF.

This clone was seen repeatedly, ten times or more. V is TRBV18 and J is TRBJ2-5; D not certain. The CDR3 sequence is 12 residues long. With 3 bases removed from V and 5 bases from J, the gap between germline ends came to 7 bases. Germline V lookup: CDR1 KGHSH, CDR2 LQKENI. CDR3 sequence: CASSPMGETQYF. CDR3 bases: TGTGCCAGCTCACCCATGGGGGAGACCCAGTACTTC.

This clone was recorded many times. A single base separates this from a much larger clone, so it may be a read error. The genes are TRBV20-1 and TRBJ1-3; D unresolved. This CDR3 spans 13 amino acids. Germline V gene sequence: CDR1 DFQATT, CDR2 SNEGSKA (reference sequence). CDR3 loop: CSADPLGGTTIYF. Here the CDR3 DNA reads TGCAGTGCTGACCCCTTAGGTGGAACCACCATATATTTT.

At least ten counts were recorded for this clone. The chain uses TRBV5-1 and TRBJ1-2; possibly TRBD1 for D (5 bases). This CDR3 has 14 residues. Germline V gene lookup returns CDR1 SGHRS and CDR2 YFSETQ. Between the trimmed V and J ends, which lost 4 bases and 3 bases, there was a span of 13 bases. CDR3 nucleotide sequence: TGCGCCAGCAGCCAGGGAACCGGCCACTATGGCTACACCTTC. This sequence encodes CASSQGTGHYGYTF.

This clone was seen many times. Sequence at one end of the junction differs from germline and may be a read error. The chain recombines TRBV30 with TRBJ2-1; TRBD1 agrees at 11 bases. This CDR3 spans 9 amino acids. Germline CDR1 GTSNPN, CDR2 SVGIG (reference sequence). The CDR3 here is CALDRGLVF. The CDR3 DNA is TGTGCCTTGGACAGGGGGCTTGTCTTC.

This clone was seen repeatedly, ten times or more. The chain uses TRBV30 and TRBJ1-1, with D unresolved. This CDR3 comprises 14 residues. V lost 0 bases and J lost 7, with 15 bases in between. Germline CDR1 is GTSNPN and CDR2 is SVGIG (reference sequence). The CDR3 loop is CAWSVAGNVGEAFF. CDR3 in DNA: TGTGCCTGGAGTGTAGCCGGCAACGTAGGTGAAGCTTTCTTT.

In this sample, this clone turned up a few times. This chain joins TRBV12-3 or TRBV12-4 and TRBJ2-1; no clear D. V lost 9 bases and J 4 bases, leaving 19 bases between the germline ends. The CDR3 sequence is 15 residues long. The CDR3 DNA reads as TGTGCCAGTGCCTTGAACGGTACTTCTTACAATGAGCAGTTCTTC. Protein: CASALNGTSYNEQFF.

In this sample, this clone turned up many times. This chain joins TRBV5-1 and TRBJ2-7; 8 positions agree with TRBD1. The CDR3 contains 15 residues. The V gene end was trimmed by 0 bases and the J gene end by 7 bases; junction bases not matched to a gene: 9. Per the germline V gene, CDR1 is SGHRS and CDR2 is YFSETQ. The CDR3 DNA reads as TGCGCCAGCAGCTTGGCCCGCGACAGGGGTGAAGAGCAGTACTTC. Encoded protein: CASSLARDRGEEQYF.

This clone appeared many times. CDR3 DNA sequence: TGTGCCAGCAGCCACCTTCTGGGGGAAAACATTCAGTACTTC. It encodes CASSHLLGENIQYF. The chain has TRBV6-1 and TRBJ2-4, with D possibly being TRBD1 or TRBD2 (5 bases each). The germline CDR1 and CDR2 sequences are MNHNS and SASEGT. Trimming took off 6 bases at V and 5 bases at J, with 14 bases between the two ends. The CDR3 consists of 14 residues.

Turning to this clone: A much larger clone lies one base from this, so it may be a read error. Other DNA sequences from this sample encode an identical CDR3 as well. The chain's CDR3 is CSAPRTGPSTDTQYF. The DNA for the CDR3 is TGCAGTGCTCCCCGGACAGGGCCTAGCACAGATACGCAGTATTTT. The chain joins TRBV20-1 to TRBJ2-3; 8 nucleotides match TRBD1. The CDR3 has 15 amino acids. V trimming: 5 bases; J trimming: 0 bases; junction bases outside the gene matches: 7. Germline values: CDR1 DFQATT, CDR2 SNEGSKA (reference sequence).

About this clone: Given a much more abundant clone one base away, this may be a read error. This sequence joins TRBV7-9 and TRBJ2-1; the D gene could be TRBD1 or TRBD2 (5 bases each). The CDR3 consists of 12 residues. Germline V gene data show CDR1 as SEHNR and CDR2 as FQNEAQ (reference sequence). Trimming shortened V by 5 bases and J by 9 bases, and 11 bases separated the two germline ends. CDR3 DNA sequence: TGTGCCAGCAGCCCCCTAGGGACTGAGCAGTTCTTC. Amino acid sequence: CASSPLGTEQFF.

Worth noting for this clone: Other DNA sequences of this sample code for an identical CDR3. The genes are TRBV19 and TRBJ2-1; 7 bases align to TRBD2. CDR3 length equals 13 residues. Trimming at V came to 5 bases and at J to 9 bases, leaving 7 bases not matched to a gene. CDR1 LNHDA and CDR2 SQIVND come from the germline V gene (reference sequence). This CDR3 is CASSAQRGAEQFF. The CDR3 DNA is TGTGCCAGTAGTGCCCAGCGGGGCGCTGAGCAGTTCTTC.

This clone has a handful of counts. With a much larger clone just one base away, this may be a read error. The chain is built from TRBV9 and TRBJ2-6; D possibly corresponds to TRBD1 (5 bases). Trimming cost V 3 bases and J 1 base, with 8 bases left between them. The CDR3 sequence is 15 residues long. Germline lookup yields CDR1 SGDLS and CDR2 YYNGEE. The CDR3 here is CASSADRSGANVLTF. The CDR3 region has the DNA TGTGCCAGCAGCGCCGACAGATCTGGGGCCAACGTCCTGACTTTC. Supplemented by reference TRBV9 and TRBJ2-6, the full variable domain reads DSGVTQTPKHLITATGQRVTLRCSPRSGDLSVYWYQQSLDQGLQFLIQYYNGEERAKGNILERFSAQQFPDLHSELNLSSLELGDSALYFCASSADRSGANVLTFGAGSRLTVL.

This clone has at least ten counts. The chain carries TRBV30 and TRBJ1-6, with a weak D call TRBD1 (5 bases). The CDR3 consists of 14 residues. CDR1 is GTSNPN, CDR2 SVGIG, per germline (reference sequence). Trimming pared 1 base from V and 6 bases from J, leaving 10 bases between. The CDR3: CAWSEDSSNSPLHF. The CDR3 DNA reads as TGTGCCTGGAGTGAAGACAGCTCTAATTCACCCCTCCACTTT.

The chain has TRBV2 and TRBJ2-7; 8 bases are shared with TRBD1. CDR1 and CDR2 (germline): SNHLY, FYNNEI. V was pared by 6 bases and J by 2 bases, with 9 bases of the junction left unmatched. CDR3 length: 15 residues. The CDR3 bases are TGTGCCAGCAGCTTTAGGACAGGGAGGACCTACGAGCAGTACTTC. It codes for CASSFRTGRTYEQYF.

This clone has at least ten counts. J is TRBJ2-7 and V is TRBV5-1; unclear D gene. Germline loops: CDR1 SGHRS, CDR2 YFSETQ. V lost 4 bases and J 6 bases, leaving 17 bases between the germline ends. CDR3 size: 14 residues. CDR3 DNA: TGCGCCAGCAGCCCTACGCCCACCCCCACCGAGCAGTACTTC. This translates into CASSPTPTPTEQYF.

In this sample, this clone turned up many times. The V and J genes are TRBV28 and TRBJ2-3; D call uncertain. Between the trimmed V and J ends, which lost 5 bases and 0 bases, there was a span of 6 bases. Germline V CDR1 and CDR2: MDHEN, SYDVKM. CDR3 length: 13 residues. CDR3 sequence: CASSTASTDTQYF. The CDR3, as DNA: TGTGCCAGCAGTACTGCTAGCACAGATACGCAGTATTTT.

This clone was picked up many times. The chain recombines TRBV11-3 with TRBJ2-7; the match to TRBD1 covers 10 bases. The germline V gene has CDR1 SGHNT and CDR2 YENEEA. Germline trimming cut 4 bases from V and 7 bases from J; bases unmatched to any gene: 7. CDR3 length: 14 residues. The CDR3 DNA reads TGTGCCAGCAGCTCCAGACAGGGGGCACGGGAGCAGTACTTC. This codes for CASSSRQGAREQYF.